Each of the 4 T cell receptor beta chains below was sequenced from the same sample in a study of shared clonotypes between healthy human individuals. The method was immunoSEQ multiplex PCR; TCRdb's version includes in-frame clones alone and lacks a portion of them. Counted here are about 2 million clones, roughly 94% occurring once; the ten biggest clones make up more than 0.95%. Naive CD8 cells lacked CD45RO and underwent positive selection for CCR7, leaving out terminally differentiated effector memory CD45RA+ cells. Source material: naive CD8+ T cells sorted from blood. Every receptor here comes from a man younger than 35 in good health.

V gene TRBV5-8 combines with J gene TRBJ1-6; D not certain. The length of the CDR3 is 14 residues. Germline V gives CDR1 SGHTS, CDR2 YDEGEE. Trimming removed 4 bases from V and 9 bases from J, with 14 bases in between. In DNA, the CDR3 is TGTGCCAGCAGCCCACTCGGGCTTGGTTCACCCCTCCACTTT. This encodes CASSPLGLGSPLHF.

To note about this clone: Within the sample, other DNA sequences also encode this same CDR3. The chain uses TRBV7-9 and TRBJ2-7; no firm D call. V was shortened by 5 bases and J by 4 bases, with 9 bases between the two germline ends. The CDR3 spans 12 residues. CDR1 is SEHNR, CDR2 FQNEAQ, per germline (reference sequence). CDR3 region: CASSRDGYEQYF. CDR3 in DNA: TGTGCCAGCAGCCGAGACGGGTACGAGCAGTACTTC.

Points on this clone: The sample contains more than one DNA sequence encoding this CDR3. The rearrangement joins TRBV28 to TRBJ2-7; no firm D call. The V and J ends lost 3 bases and 0 bases respectively, with 9 bases between them. There are 14 residues in the CDR3. Germline V gives CDR1 MDHEN, CDR2 SYDVKM. The CDR3 nucleotides read TGTGCCAGCAGTTTGGACGGTTCCTCCTACGAGCAGTACTTC. This encodes CASSLDGSSYEQYF.

This clone was counted a single time. The chain employs TRBV10-2 and TRBJ2-7; D may be TRBD2 (7 bases). This CDR3 contains 14 residues. The ends were cut back, 4 bases at V and 2 bases at J, with 12 bases in the middle. Germline CDR1 WSHSY, CDR2 SAAADI. The CDR3 bases are TGCGCCAGCAGTGGGTCGGGGGGCACCTACGAGCAGTACTTC. It specifies CASSGSGGTYEQYF.